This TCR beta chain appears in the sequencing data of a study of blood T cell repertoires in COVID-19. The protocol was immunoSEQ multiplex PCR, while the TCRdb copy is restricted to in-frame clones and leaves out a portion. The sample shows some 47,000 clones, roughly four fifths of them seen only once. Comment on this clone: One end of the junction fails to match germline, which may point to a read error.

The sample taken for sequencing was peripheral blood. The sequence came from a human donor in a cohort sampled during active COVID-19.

The CDR3 nucleotides read TGTGCCAGCAGTTACTCGACTAGTTTCGGGAATTTT. This sequence encodes CASSYSTSFGNF. The chain employs TRBV6-6 and TRBJ2-3, with D possibly being TRBD2 (6 bases). The CDR3 is 12 residues long. The germline CDR1 and CDR2 sequences are MNHNY and SVGAGI (reference sequence).